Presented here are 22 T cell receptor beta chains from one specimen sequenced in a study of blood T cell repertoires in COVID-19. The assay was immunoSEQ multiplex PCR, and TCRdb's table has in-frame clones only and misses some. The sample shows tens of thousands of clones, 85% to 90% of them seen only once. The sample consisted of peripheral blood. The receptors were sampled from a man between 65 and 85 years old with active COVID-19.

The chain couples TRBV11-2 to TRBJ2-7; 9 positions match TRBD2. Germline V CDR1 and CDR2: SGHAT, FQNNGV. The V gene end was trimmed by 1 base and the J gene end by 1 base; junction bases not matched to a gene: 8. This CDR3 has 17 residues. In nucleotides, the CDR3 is TGTGCCAGCAGCTTAGGAGCTAGCGGGGTTCTTTCCTACGAGCAGTACTTC. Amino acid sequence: CASSLGASGVLSYEQYF. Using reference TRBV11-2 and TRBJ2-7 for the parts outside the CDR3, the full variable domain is EAGVAQSPRYKIIEKRQSVAFWCNPISGHATLYWYQQILGQGPKLLIQFQNNGVVDDSQLPKDRFSAERLKGVDSTLKIQPAKLEDSAVYLCASSLGASGVLSYEQYFGPGTRLTVT.

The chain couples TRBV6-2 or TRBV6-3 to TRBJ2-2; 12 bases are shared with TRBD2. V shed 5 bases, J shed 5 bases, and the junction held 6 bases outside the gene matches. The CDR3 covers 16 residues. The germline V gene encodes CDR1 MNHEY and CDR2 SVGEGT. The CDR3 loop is CASSPLAGGRTGELFF. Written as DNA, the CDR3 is TGTGCCAGCAGTCCACTAGCGGGGGGTCGAACCGGGGAGCTGTTTTTT.

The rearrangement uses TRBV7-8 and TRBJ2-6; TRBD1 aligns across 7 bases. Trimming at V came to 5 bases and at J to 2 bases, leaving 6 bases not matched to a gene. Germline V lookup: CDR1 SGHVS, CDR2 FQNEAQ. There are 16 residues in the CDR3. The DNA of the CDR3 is TGTGCCAGCAGCGCCCGCGACAGGGCTGGGGCCAACGTCCTGACTTTC. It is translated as CASSARDRAGANVLTF.

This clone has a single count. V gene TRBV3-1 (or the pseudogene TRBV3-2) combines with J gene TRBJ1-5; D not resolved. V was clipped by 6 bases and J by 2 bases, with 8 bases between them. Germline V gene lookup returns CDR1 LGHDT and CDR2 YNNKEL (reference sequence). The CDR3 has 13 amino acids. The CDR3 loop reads CASSAQGNQPQHF. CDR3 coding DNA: TGTGCCAGCAGTGCCCAGGGCAATCAGCCCCAGCATTTT.

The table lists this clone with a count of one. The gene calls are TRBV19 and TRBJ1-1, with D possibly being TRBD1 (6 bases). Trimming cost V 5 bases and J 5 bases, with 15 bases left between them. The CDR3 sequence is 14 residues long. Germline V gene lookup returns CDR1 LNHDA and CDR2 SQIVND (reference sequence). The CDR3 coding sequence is TGTGCCAGTAGTGCCCGACCGCAGGGGACTGAAGCTTTCTTT. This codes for CASSARPQGTEAFF. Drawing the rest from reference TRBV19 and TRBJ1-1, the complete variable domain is DGGITQSPKYLFRKEGQNVTLSCEQNLNHDAMYWYRQDPGQGLRLIYYSQIVNDFQKGDIAEGYSVSREKKESFPLTVTSAQKNPTAFYLCASSARPQGTEAFFGQGTRLTVV.

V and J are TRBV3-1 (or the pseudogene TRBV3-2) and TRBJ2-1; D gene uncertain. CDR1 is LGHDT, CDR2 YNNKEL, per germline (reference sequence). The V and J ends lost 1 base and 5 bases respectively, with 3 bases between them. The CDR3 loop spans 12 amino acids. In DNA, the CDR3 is TGTGCCAGCAGCCAAGGGCACAATGAGCAGTTCTTC. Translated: CASSQGHNEQFF.

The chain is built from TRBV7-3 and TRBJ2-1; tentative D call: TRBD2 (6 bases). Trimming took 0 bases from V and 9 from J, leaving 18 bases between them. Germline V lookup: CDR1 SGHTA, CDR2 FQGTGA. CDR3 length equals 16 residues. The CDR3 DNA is TGTGCCAGCAGCTTAACAGGCGGGGCACTGAGCGCTGAGCAGTTCTTC. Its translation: CASSLTGGALSAEQFF.

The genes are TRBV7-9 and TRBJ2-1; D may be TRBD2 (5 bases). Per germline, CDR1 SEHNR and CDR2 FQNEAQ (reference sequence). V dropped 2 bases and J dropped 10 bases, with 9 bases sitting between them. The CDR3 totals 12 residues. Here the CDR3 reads CASSLYGGEQFF. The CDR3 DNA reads TGTGCCAGCAGCTTATATGGAGGCGAGCAGTTCTTC.

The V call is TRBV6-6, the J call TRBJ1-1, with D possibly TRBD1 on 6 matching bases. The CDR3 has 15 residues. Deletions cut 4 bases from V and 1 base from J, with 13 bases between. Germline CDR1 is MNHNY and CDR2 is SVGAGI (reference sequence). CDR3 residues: CASSSKGQKNTEAFF. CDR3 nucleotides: TGTGCCAGCAGTTCTAAGGGACAAAAGAACACTGAAGCTTTCTTT.

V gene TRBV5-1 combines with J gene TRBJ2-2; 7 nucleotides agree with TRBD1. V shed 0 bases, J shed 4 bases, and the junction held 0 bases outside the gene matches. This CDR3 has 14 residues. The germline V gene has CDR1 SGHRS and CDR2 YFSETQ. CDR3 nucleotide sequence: TGCGCCAGCAGCTTGGCAGGGGGCACCGGGGAGCTGTTTTTT. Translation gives CASSLAGGTGELFF.

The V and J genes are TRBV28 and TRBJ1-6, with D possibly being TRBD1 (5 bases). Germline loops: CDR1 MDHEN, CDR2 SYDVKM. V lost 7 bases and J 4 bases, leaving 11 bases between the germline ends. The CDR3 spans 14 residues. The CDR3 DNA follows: TGTGCCAGCATCCAGGGAGGGTATAATTCACCCCTCCACTTT. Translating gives CASIQGGYNSPLHF.

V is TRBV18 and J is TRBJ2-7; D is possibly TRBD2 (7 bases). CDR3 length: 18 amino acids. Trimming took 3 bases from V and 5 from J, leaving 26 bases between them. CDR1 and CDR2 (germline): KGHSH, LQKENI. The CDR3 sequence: CASSPRGARVGGVNEQYF. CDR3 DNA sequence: TGTGCCAGCTCACCTCGGGGGGCCCGAGTAGGGGGTGTGAACGAGCAGTACTTC.

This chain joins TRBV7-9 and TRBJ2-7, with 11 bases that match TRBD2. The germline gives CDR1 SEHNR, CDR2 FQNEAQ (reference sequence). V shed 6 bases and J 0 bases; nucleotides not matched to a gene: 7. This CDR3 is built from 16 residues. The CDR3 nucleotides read TGTGCCAGCAGTTCCACCGGGACTAGCGGCTCCTACGAGCAGTACTTC. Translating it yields CASSSTGTSGSYEQYF.

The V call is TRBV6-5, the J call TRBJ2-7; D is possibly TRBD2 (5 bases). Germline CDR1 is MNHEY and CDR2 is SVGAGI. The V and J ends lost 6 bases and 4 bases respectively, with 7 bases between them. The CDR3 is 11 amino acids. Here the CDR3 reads CASREAYEQYF. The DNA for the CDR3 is TGTGCCAGCAGGGAGGCTTACGAGCAGTACTTC.

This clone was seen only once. This CDR3 is CASSVEAGTLHF. CDR3 in DNA: TGTGCCAGCAGCGTAGAGGCAGGTACCCTCCACTTT. The chain employs TRBV9 and TRBJ1-6; no firm D call. Trimming took off 0 bases at V and 14 bases at J, with 9 bases between the two ends. The CDR3 covers 12 residues. CDR1 SGDLS and CDR2 YYNGEE come from the germline V gene.

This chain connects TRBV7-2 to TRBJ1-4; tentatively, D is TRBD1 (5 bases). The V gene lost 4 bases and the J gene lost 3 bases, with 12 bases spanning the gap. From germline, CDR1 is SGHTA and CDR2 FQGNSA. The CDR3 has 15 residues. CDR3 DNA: TGTGCCAGCAGCTCTTCCGGGGGGTCTAATGAAAAACTGTTTTTT. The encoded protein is CASSSSGGSNEKLFF.

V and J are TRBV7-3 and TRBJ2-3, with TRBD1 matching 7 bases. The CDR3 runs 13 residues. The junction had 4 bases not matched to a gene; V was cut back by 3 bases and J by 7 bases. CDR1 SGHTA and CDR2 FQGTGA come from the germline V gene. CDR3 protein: CASSFRQGNTQYF. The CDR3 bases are TGTGCCAGCAGCTTTCGACAGGGTAATACGCAGTATTTT.

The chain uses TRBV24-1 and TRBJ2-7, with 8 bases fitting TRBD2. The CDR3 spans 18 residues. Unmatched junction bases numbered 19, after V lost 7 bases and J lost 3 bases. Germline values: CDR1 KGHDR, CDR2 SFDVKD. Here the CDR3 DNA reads TGTGCCACCAGCATCCAGCGGGGGACCCTCCAACGGTACTACGAGCAGTACTTC. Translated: CATSIQRGTLQRYYEQYF.

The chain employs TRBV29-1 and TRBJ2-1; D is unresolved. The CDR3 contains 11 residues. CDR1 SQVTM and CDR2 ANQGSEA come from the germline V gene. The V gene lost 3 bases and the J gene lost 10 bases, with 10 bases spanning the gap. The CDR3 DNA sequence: TGCAGCGTTGACGGTCCGCGGGAGCAGTTCTTC. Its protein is CSVDGPREQFF.

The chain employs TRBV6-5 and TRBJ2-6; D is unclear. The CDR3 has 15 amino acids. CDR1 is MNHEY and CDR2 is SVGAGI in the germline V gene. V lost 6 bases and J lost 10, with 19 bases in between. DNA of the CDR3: TGTGCCAGCAGCTTCCTATCGGCAGGTCCAAACGTCCTGACTTTC. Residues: CASSFLSAGPNVLTF.

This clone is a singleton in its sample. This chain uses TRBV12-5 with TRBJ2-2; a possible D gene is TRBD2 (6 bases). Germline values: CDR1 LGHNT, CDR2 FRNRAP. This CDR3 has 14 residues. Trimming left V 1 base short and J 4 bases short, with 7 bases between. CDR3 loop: CASGLAGGTGELFF. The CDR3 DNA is TGTGCTAGTGGTTTGGCCGGGGGCACCGGGGAGCTGTTTTTT.

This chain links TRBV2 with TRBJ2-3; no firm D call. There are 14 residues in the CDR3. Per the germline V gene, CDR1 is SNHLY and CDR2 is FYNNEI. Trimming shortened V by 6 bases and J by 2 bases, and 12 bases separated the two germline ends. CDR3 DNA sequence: TGTGCCAGCAGCCCCTATGCTAACACAGATACGCAGTATTTT. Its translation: CASSPYANTDTQYF.